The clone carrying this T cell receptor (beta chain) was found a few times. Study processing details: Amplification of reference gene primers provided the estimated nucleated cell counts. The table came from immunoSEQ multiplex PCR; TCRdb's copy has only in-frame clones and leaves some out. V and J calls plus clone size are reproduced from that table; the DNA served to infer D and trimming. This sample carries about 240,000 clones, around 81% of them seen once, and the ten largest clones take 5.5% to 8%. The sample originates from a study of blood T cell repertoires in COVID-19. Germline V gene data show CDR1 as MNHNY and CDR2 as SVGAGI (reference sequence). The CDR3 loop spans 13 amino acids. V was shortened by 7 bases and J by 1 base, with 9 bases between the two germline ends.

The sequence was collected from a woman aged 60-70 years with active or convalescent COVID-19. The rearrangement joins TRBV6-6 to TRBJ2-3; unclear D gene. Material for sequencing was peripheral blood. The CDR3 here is CASTPPGTDTQYF. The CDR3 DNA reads TGTGCCAGCACCCCCCCCGGCACAGATACGCAGTATTTT.